This section outlines one TCR beta chain sequence together with its context. Participant ages covered about 18 to 100 years across 20 to 25 US areas. Assignments of participants to cohorts depended upon their own reported clinical history. The data belong to a study of blood T cell repertoires in COVID-19. The overall study: Sources were T cells, B-cell-depleted T cells, or PBMCs; the material itself was cDNA or gDNA.

Sequenced by immunoSEQ multiplex PCR; TCRdb stores in-frame clones only, minus some. The data show about 190,000 clones, roughly 77% seen once. CDR1 is SQVTM, CDR2 ANQGSEA, per germline. With 6 bases clipped from V and 8 bases from J, the junction kept 7 bases outside the gene matches. The CDR3 contains 12 residues. Sequenced input: PBMCs or T cells enriched from blood (not recorded which). This chain connects TRBV29-1 to TRBJ2-1, with 7 bases identical to TRBD2. This TCR was recovered from a woman aged 50 to 60 with acute COVID-19. CDR3 sequence: CSVGRGSHEQFF. The DNA of the CDR3 is TGCAGCGTCGGGCGGGGGAGTCATGAGCAGTTCTTC.